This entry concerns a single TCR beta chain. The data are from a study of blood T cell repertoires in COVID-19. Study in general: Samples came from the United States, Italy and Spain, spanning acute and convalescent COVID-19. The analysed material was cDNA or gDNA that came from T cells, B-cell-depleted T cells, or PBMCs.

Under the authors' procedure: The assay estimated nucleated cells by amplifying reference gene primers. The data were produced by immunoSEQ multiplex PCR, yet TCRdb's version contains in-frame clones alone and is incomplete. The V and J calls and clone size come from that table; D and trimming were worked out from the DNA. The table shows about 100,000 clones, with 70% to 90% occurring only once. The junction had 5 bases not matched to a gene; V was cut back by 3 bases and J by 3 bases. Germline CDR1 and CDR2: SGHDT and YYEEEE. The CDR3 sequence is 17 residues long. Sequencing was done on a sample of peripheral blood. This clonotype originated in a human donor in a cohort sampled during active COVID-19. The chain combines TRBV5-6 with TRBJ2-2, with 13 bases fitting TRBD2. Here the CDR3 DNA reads TGTGCCAGCAGCTCGCCCGGACTAGCGGGGGACACCGGGGAGCTGTTTTTT. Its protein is CASSSPGLAGDTGELFF.